This entry features one T cell receptor (beta chain) sequence. What it recognizes is unknown. The CDR3 spans 16 residues. Germline V gene sequence: CDR1 DFQATT, CDR2 SNEGSKA (reference sequence). Primers used in a second PCR of roughly 6 to 12 cycles were a sample-barcoded 5' primer and a J-beta primer mix. TCRdb processed the 5' RACE reads anew with MiXCR; each CDR3 protein has one entry. Of fewer than 800,000 distinct CDR3 sequences listed, around 49% are singletons. This sample stems from a study of blood T cells in healthy people across ages. Findings and caveats of the study: No one knew whether donors had CMV, which possibly confounded expanded clonotype changes.

The sequencing input was blood. The origin of this receptor is a woman aged 55 to 70 in good health. The rearrangement links TRBV20-1 to TRBJ2-1; possibly TRBD2 for D (6 bases). The J call may be in error: the DNA end matches TRBJ2-7 better. As DNA, the CDR3 is TGCAGTGCTCGACGTAGCGGAAGAAGCTCCTACAATGAGCAGTACTTC. It yields the protein CSARRSGRSSYNEQYF.